This TCR beta chain was documented in a study of follicular helper T cells after annual influenza vaccination. Study observations and caveats: Most later recoveries of Day 7 ICOS+CD38+ clones were ICOS-CD38- cTfh.

Time point indicated: 2015-2016 season, pre-vaccination. Method: immunoSEQ multiplex PCR; TCRdb's copy keeps in-frame clones and lacks some. The sample carries over 2,000 clones, around 87% recorded once. About this clone itself: The target antigen is unknown.

The sequencing here drew on CXCR5- memory CD4+ T cells sorted from blood, taken on the day of influenza vaccination. This sequence originates from an adult who received the influenza vaccine.

CDR3 protein: CAWSVLREKLFF. The CDR3, as DNA: TGTGCCTGGAGTGTACTCAGGGAAAAACTGTTTTTT. The chain uses TRBV30 and TRBJ1-4, with unresolved D. Looked up from germline, CDR1 is GTSNPN and CDR2 is SVGIG (reference sequence). This CDR3 is 12 amino acids long. V was shortened by 0 bases and J by 8 bases, with 7 bases between the two germline ends.